Each of the 30 T cell receptor beta chains below was sequenced from the same sample in a study of T cell responses to AZD1222 COVID-19 vaccine. Measured with immunoSEQ multiplex PCR; TCRdb has only the in-frame clones, and not every one. The data contain roughly 150,000 clones, 80% to 95% of them singletons. Here the sequenced sample was peripheral blood, taken 28 days after the second AZD1222 dose. The receptors come from an adult who received the AZD1222 COVID-19 vaccine.

This chain joins TRBV28 and TRBJ1-4, with 7 bases identical to TRBD1. CDR1 and CDR2 (germline): MDHEN, SYDVKM. The CDR3 contains 13 residues. With V trimmed by 8 bases and J by 11 bases, 11 bases remained unmatched. The CDR3, as DNA: TGTGCCAGCTTAGGGACAGCCGTTTGGAAACTGTTTTTT. Protein product: CASLGTAVWKLFF.

This sequence joins TRBV4-3 and TRBJ1-2; D gene uncertain. With 4 bases removed from V and 4 bases from J, the gap between germline ends came to 22 bases. This CDR3 spans 17 amino acids. The germline CDR1 and CDR2 sequences are LGHNA and YSLEER. The CDR3 region is CASSPTVDHPRGYGYTF. DNA of the CDR3: TGCGCCAGCAGCCCGACCGTCGACCACCCTCGGGGCTATGGCTACACCTTC.

The chain joins TRBV19 to TRBJ1-5; D gene ambiguous. Germline V gene data show CDR1 as LNHDA and CDR2 as SQIVND (reference sequence). This CDR3 comprises 13 residues. Trimming took 8 bases from V and 3 from J, leaving 11 bases between them. The CDR3 DNA is TGTGCCAGTTCCGGACGGAACAATCAGCCCCAGCATTTT. Protein product: CASSGRNNQPQHF.

V gene TRBV5-8 combines with J gene TRBJ2-3; perhaps TRBD1 as D (6 bases). Trimming stripped 3 bases from V and 2 bases from J, with 13 bases between. Germline V gives CDR1 SGHTS, CDR2 YDEGEE. The CDR3 has 15 amino acids. DNA for the CDR3: TGTGCCAGCAGCTCCTACAGGGAGCCCACAGATACGCAGTATTTT. Translation gives CASSSYREPTDTQYF.

The rearrangement uses TRBV2 and TRBJ1-6; the D is unclear. CDR3 length: 13 amino acids. The V gene lost 7 bases and the J gene lost 2 bases, with 6 bases spanning the gap. The germline CDR1 and CDR2 sequences are SNHLY and FYNNEI. The chain's CDR3 is CASTATYNSPLHF. The CDR3 DNA reads TGTGCCAGCACTGCTACCTATAATTCACCCCTCCACTTT.

The chain has TRBV4-2 and TRBJ2-7; 9 bases are a match to TRBD1. V gave up 4 bases and J gave up 3 bases; unmatched junction bases: 7. Germline V CDR1 and CDR2: LGHNA, YNFKEQ. The CDR3 has 15 residues. The CDR3 DNA sequence: TGTGCCAGCAGCCCACTGGGGGGACAGGGCTACGAGCAGTACTTC. Its translation: CASSPLGGQGYEQYF.

Comments on this clone: An end of the junction does not agree with germline; a read error may underlie this. The same CDR3 also results from other DNA sequences found in this sample. This rearrangement joins TRBV10-3 to TRBJ2-7; tentatively, D is TRBD1 (6 bases). CDR3 length: 11 residues. Germline CDR1 and CDR2: ENHRY and SYGVKD. Written as DNA, the CDR3 is TGTGCCATCCGACAGGCCTATGAGCAGTACTTC. Encoded protein: CAIRQAYEQYF.

This chain connects TRBV7-9 to TRBJ2-3, with a weak D call TRBD2 (5 bases). The CDR3 extends over 14 amino acids. CDR1 is SEHNR, CDR2 FQNEAQ, per germline (reference sequence). V was trimmed by 5 bases and J by 1 base, leaving 10 bases between them. CDR3 nucleotide sequence: TGTGCCAGCAGCCCGACTACAGGCACAGATACGCAGTATTTT. This translates into CASSPTTGTDTQYF.

The CDR3 spells CASSSRQGDQPQHF. CDR3 DNA sequence: TGTGCCAGCAGTTCAAGGCAGGGAGATCAGCCCCAGCATTTT. The chain links TRBV28 to TRBJ1-5; a possible D gene is TRBD1 (5 bases). The germline V and J ends were trimmed by 4 bases and 5 bases, with 12 bases remaining between them. The CDR3 spans 14 residues. Germline V gene lookup returns CDR1 MDHEN and CDR2 SYDVKM.

The J gene is TRBJ2-3, the V gene TRBV6-4; D is possibly TRBD2 (7 bases). Germline V lookup: CDR1 MRHNA, CDR2 SNTAGT. This CDR3 is built from 16 residues. V lost 5 bases and J 2 bases, leaving 17 bases between the germline ends. In nucleotides, the CDR3 is TGTGCCAGCAGTATGCGAGGGGGGGCAGACACAGATACGCAGTATTTT. Encoded protein: CASSMRGGADTDTQYF.

J is TRBJ2-7 and V is TRBV5-6; tentatively, D is TRBD2 (7 bases). The CDR3 loop spans 15 amino acids. Between the trimmed V and J ends, which lost 1 base and 4 bases, there was a span of 15 bases. The germline gives CDR1 SGHDT, CDR2 YYEEEE. For the CDR3, the DNA is TGTGCCAGCAGCTTGCTCCGGGGGGCGATATACGAGCAGTACTTC. This encodes CASSLLRGAIYEQYF.

The chain carries TRBV5-1 and TRBJ2-3; D might be TRBD2 (6 bases). Per germline, CDR1 SGHRS and CDR2 YFSETQ. The CDR3 is made up of 15 amino acids. V was cut by 0 bases and J by 7 bases, with 15 bases left in between. The CDR3, as DNA: TGCGCCAGCAGCTTGGAGTCGGGAGTGGGGAATACGCAGTATTTT. The encoded protein is CASSLESGVGNTQYF.

J is TRBJ2-5 and V is TRBV7-2; TRBD1 matches at 7 bases. Germline CDR1 reads SGHTA; CDR2 reads FQGNSA. With 1 base clipped from V and 2 bases from J, the junction kept 4 bases outside the gene matches. The CDR3 contains 15 residues. The CDR3 nucleotides read TGTGCCAGCAGCTTAGTGACGGGACAGCAAGAGACCCAGTACTTC. The encoded protein is CASSLVTGQQETQYF.

The count of this clone is one. This chain uses TRBV3-1 (or the pseudogene TRBV3-2) with TRBJ2-3; D not resolved. The V gene lost 2 bases and the J gene lost 9 bases, with 9 bases spanning the gap. The CDR3 runs 12 residues. Germline V gives CDR1 LGHDT, CDR2 YNNKEL (reference sequence). CDR3 loop: CASSQRLGTQYF. In DNA, the CDR3 is TGTGCCAGCAGCCAACGTCTGGGGACGCAGTATTTT.

The count of this clone is one. This chain joins TRBV5-4 and TRBJ2-3; 7 nucleotides line up with TRBD2. The CDR3 covers 16 residues. The germline V gene has CDR1 SGHNT and CDR2 YYREEE (reference sequence). The ends lost 0 bases at V and 2 bases at J; junction bases unmatched: 6. Here the CDR3 reads CASSLAGGSHTDTQYF. CDR3 nucleotide sequence: TGTGCCAGCAGCTTGGCCGGGGGGTCCCACACAGATACGCAGTATTTT.

The rearrangement uses TRBV18 and TRBJ2-7, with 7 bases identical to TRBD1. From germline, CDR1 is KGHSH and CDR2 LQKENI. This CDR3 region has 15 residues. Germline trimming cut 3 bases from V and 5 bases from J; bases unmatched to any gene: 10. The CDR3 sequence: CASSPARQGLHEQYF. CDR3 bases: TGTGCCAGCTCACCTGCCCGACAGGGCTTACACGAGCAGTACTTC.

This chain uses TRBV6-1 with TRBJ1-3; a possible D gene is TRBD1 (6 bases). CDR1 MNHNS and CDR2 SASEGT come from the germline V gene. The CDR3 consists of 16 residues. V was trimmed by 4 bases and J by 0 bases, leaving 13 bases between them. The CDR3 coding sequence is TGTGCCAGCAGTGTCGAACAGGGACACTCTGGAAACACCATATATTTT. This encodes CASSVEQGHSGNTIYF.

The rearrangement links TRBV27 to TRBJ2-7; 7 bases are a match to TRBD1. CDR3 length: 13 amino acids. The germline V gene encodes CDR1 MNHEY and CDR2 SMNVEV (reference sequence). The V segment lost 3 bases and the J segment 3 bases; nucleotides outside the gene matches: 2. This CDR3 is CASSFWDSYEQYF. CDR3 sequence (DNA): TGTGCCAGCAGTTTTTGGGACAGCTACGAGCAGTACTTC.

This sequence joins TRBV5-4 and TRBJ2-1, with D perhaps TRBD1 or TRBD2 (5 bases each). Trimming removed 3 bases at V and 3 bases at J, with 13 bases between. The CDR3 covers 15 residues. CDR1 is SGHNT and CDR2 is YYREEE in the germline V gene (reference sequence). CDR3 nucleotide sequence: TGTGCCAGCAGCTCGCCTCGGGACGACTACAATGAGCAGTTCTTC. Amino acid sequence: CASSSPRDDYNEQFF.

CDR3 amino acids: CASSSWGRDFTDTQYF. For the CDR3, the DNA is TGTGCCAGTAGTTCATGGGGGAGGGACTTCACAGATACGCAGTATTTT. The chain carries TRBV19 and TRBJ2-3; 7 positions match TRBD2. This CDR3 has 16 residues. Germline CDR1 and CDR2: LNHDA and SQIVND (reference sequence). The V segment lost 5 bases and the J segment 2 bases; nucleotides outside the gene matches: 10.

The chain combines TRBV14 with TRBJ2-3; 9 nucleotides align to TRBD2. With 6 bases clipped from V and 13 bases from J, the junction kept 5 bases outside the gene matches. This CDR3 is 11 amino acids long. From germline, CDR1 is SGHDN and CDR2 FVKESK. CDR3 sequence (DNA): TGTGCCAGCAGTCGCGGGGGGGTCGAGTATTTT. Protein sequence: CASSRGGVEYF.

V gene TRBV3-1 (or the pseudogene TRBV3-2) combines with J gene TRBJ2-2; 9 nucleotides match TRBD2. CDR1 is LGHDT and CDR2 is YNNKEL in the germline V gene (reference sequence). The CDR3 sequence is 17 residues long. J lost 3 bases, V lost 4 bases, and 9 bases had no gene match. The CDR3 sequence is CASSPRFKREDTGELFF. As DNA, the CDR3 is TGTGCCAGCAGCCCCCGGTTTAAGCGGGAGGACACCGGGGAGCTGTTTTTT.

The gene calls are TRBV29-1 and TRBJ1-2, with 8 bases that match TRBD1. Germline values: CDR1 SQVTM, CDR2 ANQGSEA. CDR3 length: 13 amino acids. V lost 6 bases to trimming and J lost 4 bases; unmatched junction nucleotides: 7. The CDR3 bases are TGCAGCGTCGCGGACAGGGAAATCTATGGCTACACCTTC. This translates into CSVADREIYGYTF.

V gene TRBV5-1 combines with J gene TRBJ2-5; D remains unclear. With 5 bases removed from V and 2 bases from J, the gap between germline ends came to 7 bases. This CDR3 region has 12 residues. The germline V gene has CDR1 SGHRS and CDR2 YFSETQ. CDR3 amino acids: CASRRKQETQYF. In DNA form, the CDR3 reads TGCGCCAGCAGGCGCAAACAAGAGACCCAGTACTTC. Complete variable domain (other parts from reference TRBV5-1 and TRBJ2-5): KAGVTQTPRYLIKTRGQQVTLSCSPISGHRSVSWYQQTPGQGLQFLFEYFSETQRNKGNFPGRFSGRQFSNSRSEMNVSTLELGDSALYLCASRRKQETQYFGPGTRLLVL.

The chain carries TRBV6-2 or TRBV6-3 and TRBJ1-4; a weak D match, TRBD1 (5 bases). Germline V gene lookup returns CDR1 MNHEY and CDR2 SVGEGT. This CDR3 has 15 amino acids. The V and J ends lost 4 bases and 6 bases respectively, with 15 bases between them. As DNA, the CDR3 is TGTGCCAGCAGTTCCTACACTGGGGCCCATGAAAAACTGTTTTTT. Encoded protein: CASSSYTGAHEKLFF.

This clone was found once. The gene calls are TRBV19 and TRBJ2-2, with D possibly TRBD2 on 5 matching bases. V gave up 1 base and J gave up 8 bases, with 17 bases separating them. CDR1 LNHDA and CDR2 SQIVND come from the germline V gene (reference sequence). The CDR3 extends over 16 amino acids. The DNA of the CDR3 is TGTGCCAGTAGTATAGTATCCGGACTGAACAGAGGGGAGCTGTTTTTT. Translation gives CASSIVSGLNRGELFF. The full variable domain, completed using reference TRBV19 and TRBJ2-2, is DGGITQSPKYLFRKEGQNVTLSCEQNLNHDAMYWYRQDPGQGLRLIYYSQIVNDFQKGDIAEGYSVSREKKESFPLTVTSAQKNPTAFYLCASSIVSGLNRGELFFGEGSRLTVL.

J is TRBJ2-5 and V is TRBV5-1, with TRBD1 identical over 7 bases. The CDR3 length is 15 residues. V dropped 0 bases and J dropped 5; count of bases not matched to a gene: 7. Per germline, CDR1 SGHRS and CDR2 YFSETQ. Written as DNA, the CDR3 is TGCGCCAGCAGCTTGGGAGGTAGGGACAGTGAGACCCAGTACTTC. Translating gives CASSLGGRDSETQYF.

This clone was recorded a few times. CDR3 sequence: CASSTSTSPLLPNEQFF. CDR3 in DNA: TGTGCCAGCAGCACCTCGACTAGCCCTCTCCTCCCCAATGAGCAGTTCTTC. J is TRBJ2-1 and V is TRBV11-2, with 7 bases matching TRBD2. CDR1 is SGHAT and CDR2 is FQNNGV in the germline V gene. With 5 bases clipped from V and 6 bases from J, the junction kept 16 bases outside the gene matches. The CDR3 extends over 17 amino acids.

The V call is TRBV18, the J call TRBJ1-2; D unresolved. The V end was cut by 3 bases, the J end by 3 bases, with 8 bases between. Per germline, CDR1 KGHSH and CDR2 LQKENI. The CDR3 is 13 amino acids. The CDR3 loop reads CASSPDVDYGYTF. The CDR3, as DNA: TGTGCCAGCTCACCGGACGTGGACTATGGCTACACCTTC.

The chain has TRBV24-1 and TRBJ1-2, with TRBD1 matching 10 bases. V trimming: 4 bases; J trimming: 6 bases; junction bases outside the gene matches: 7. In germline, CDR1 is KGHDR, CDR2 SFDVKD. This CDR3 has 15 residues. This chain's CDR3 is CATSDPGQGGDGYTF. CDR3 nucleotide sequence: TGTGCCACCAGTGACCCTGGACAGGGGGGAGATGGCTACACCTTC.